Below are 11 T cell receptor beta chains sequenced from a single sample in a study of CD4 T cells in relation to SARS-CoV-2 and coronaviruses. TCRdb keeps only in-frame clones here, not all; method: immunoSEQ multiplex PCR. The data hold some 21,000 clones, with 65% to 85% observed a single time. These receptors' targets are unknown. CD4+ T cells from unexposed donors were obtained before the COVID-19 pandemic (2011-2018). The cells were cultured for approximately ten days before CD4+ T cells were isolated. Sequencing was done on a sample of CD4+ T cells from PBMCs, cultured in vitro. The receptors stem from a human donor in good health.

The rearrangement links TRBV7-8 to TRBJ2-3; maybe TRBD2 (6 bases). Germline V gives CDR1 SGHVS, CDR2 FQNEAQ. This CDR3 is 17 amino acids long. The ends were cut back, 2 bases at V and 2 bases at J, with 17 bases in the middle. DNA of the CDR3: TGTGCCAGCAGCTTAATCTCTAGCGTACGGCTCACAGATACGCAGTATTTT. This translates into CASSLISSVRLTDTQYF. The variable domain in full, with the rest retrieved from reference TRBV7-8 and TRBJ2-3, is GAGVSQSPRYKVAKRGQDVALRCDPISGHVSLFWYQQALGQGPEFLTYFQNEAQLDKSGLPSDRFFAERPEGSVSTLKIQRTQQEDSAVYLCASSLISSVRLTDTQYFGPGTRLTVL.

V gene TRBV5-6 combines with J gene TRBJ2-7; D unresolved. Trimming took off 4 bases at V and 4 bases at J, with 15 bases between the two ends. Germline V CDR1 and CDR2: SGHDT, YYEEEE. The CDR3 sequence is 14 residues long. Here the CDR3 DNA reads TGTGCCAGCAGCCCATCCCCCGGAACGTACGAGCAGTACTTC. Its protein is CASSPSPGTYEQYF.

The rearrangement uses TRBV5-5 and TRBJ2-1; D is unresolved. This CDR3 spans 15 amino acids. Per the germline V gene, CDR1 is SGHKS and CDR2 is YYEKEE (reference sequence). Trimming removed 1 base at V and 0 bases at J, with 8 bases between. CDR3 DNA sequence: TGTGCCAGCAGCTTGCGGGCCTACTCCTACAATGAGCAGTTCTTC. Translated, it gives CASSLRAYSYNEQFF.

The chain uses TRBV27 and TRBJ2-7; 11 positions match TRBD2. Germline CDR1 MNHEY, CDR2 SMNVEV (reference sequence). This CDR3 has 15 amino acids. J was trimmed by 6 bases and V by 1 base; bases with no gene match: 5. In DNA form, the CDR3 reads TGTGCCAGCAGTTTATTGACTAGCGGGACTGGCGAGCAGTACTTC. Amino acids: CASSLLTSGTGEQYF.

The chain has TRBV15 and TRBJ2-7, with TRBD1 matching over 11 bases. The length of the CDR3 is 15 residues. V shed 1 base, J shed 2 bases, and the junction held 1 base outside the gene matches. Germline CDR1 reads LNHNV; CDR2 reads YYDKDF (reference sequence). The CDR3 bases are TGTGCCACCAGCAGAGGGACAGGGGGCGCCTACGAGCAGTACTTC. Encoded protein: CATSRGTGGAYEQYF.

The CDR3 DNA is TGTGCCAGTAGTATTAACCCGGGGACTAGCAACACCGGGGAGCTGTTTTTT. It codes for CASSINPGTSNTGELFF. The chain employs TRBV19 and TRBJ2-2; 9 nucleotides line up with TRBD2. V was clipped by 3 bases and J by 2 bases; unmatched bases: 7. This CDR3 spans 17 amino acids. CDR1 is LNHDA and CDR2 is SQIVND in the germline V gene (reference sequence).

This chain uses TRBV4-2 with TRBJ2-1; 12 bases map to TRBD2. The germline V gene has CDR1 LGHNA and CDR2 YNFKEQ. This CDR3 is built from 16 residues. V lost 8 bases and J lost 3; bases outside the gene matches: 8. The CDR3 DNA reads TGTGCCAGCCTACCCCGGACTAGCGGGAACTACAATGAGCAGTTCTTC. Its translation: CASLPRTSGNYNEQFF.

This clone was counted a single time. The rearrangement uses TRBV28 and TRBJ2-3; perhaps TRBD1 as D (6 bases). With 5 bases removed from V and 6 bases from J, the gap between germline ends came to 12 bases. This CDR3 has 13 amino acids. The germline V gene encodes CDR1 MDHEN and CDR2 SYDVKM. The CDR3 DNA reads as TGTGCCAGCAGTCTACAGGGACGCGATACGCAGTATTTT. Its protein is CASSLQGRDTQYF.

This chain joins TRBV5-6 and TRBJ2-2; 8 nucleotides line up with TRBD2. V shed 6 bases and J 0 bases; nucleotides not matched to a gene: 7. The CDR3 sequence is 16 residues long. Germline assignment: CDR1 SGHDT and CDR2 YYEEEE. Here the CDR3 reads CASTPGGGTNTGELFF. The CDR3 bases are TGTGCCAGCACCCCGGGCGGGGGGACGAACACCGGGGAGCTGTTTTTT.

The rearrangement joins TRBV9 to TRBJ2-2, with 12 bases aligning to TRBD2. This CDR3 region has 17 residues. Looked up from germline, CDR1 is SGDLS and CDR2 is YYNGEE. J gave up 6 bases and V 3 bases, and 9 bases lay outside the gene matches. The CDR3 DNA follows: TGTGCCAGCAGCGCTCCTCGGACTAGCGGGAAGTCCGGGGAGCTGTTTTTT. This gives the protein CASSAPRTSGKSGELFF.

V and J are TRBV6-1 and TRBJ1-2; D is undetermined. Germline V gene data show CDR1 as MNHNS and CDR2 as SASEGT. Trimming removed 1 base at V and 6 bases at J, with 12 bases between. This CDR3 is built from 14 residues. CDR3 sequence reads: CASSEVRSRDGYTF. The CDR3 nucleotides are TGTGCCAGCAGTGAAGTACGAAGCCGGGATGGCTACACCTTC.